These 15 T cell receptor beta chains were all obtained from the same sample, sequenced in a study of shared clonotypes between healthy human individuals. Method: immunoSEQ multiplex PCR; TCRdb's copy keeps in-frame clones and lacks some. Of fewer than 850,000 clones detected, roughly 87% appear once; the ten largest clones hold 34%. Sequencing was done on a sample of memory CD8+ T cells from PBMCs. The sample's subset: CD45RO+ cells pooled with CCR7-negative TemRA cells. These receptor sequences come from a man aged 18 to 29 in good health. Some clones in this sample may be carry-over from other donors' samples.

CDR3 in amino acids: CASSEATDYEQYF. In nucleotides, the CDR3 is TGTGCCAGCAGTGAAGCTACAGATTACGAGCAGTACTTC. The V and J genes are TRBV6-1 and TRBJ2-7, with D unresolved. Germline assignment: CDR1 MNHNS and CDR2 SASEGT. CDR3 size: 13 residues. With 0 bases removed from V and 4 bases from J, the gap between germline ends came to 7 bases.

This clone is a singleton in its sample. V is TRBV6-4 and J is TRBJ2-3; TRBD2 agrees at 9 bases. The junction had 13 bases not matched to a gene; V was cut back by 2 bases and J by 1 base. Germline values: CDR1 MRHNA, CDR2 SNTAGT. The CDR3 spans 19 residues. DNA of the CDR3: TGTGCCAGCAGTGACGACTGTTGGGCGGCGGGAGGGTGCACAGATACGCAGTATTTT. Translated, it gives CASSDDCWAAGGCTDTQYF.

This clone has just one count. The chain combines TRBV9 with TRBJ2-7; D may be TRBD1 or TRBD2 (5 bases each). Germline V lookup: CDR1 SGDLS, CDR2 YYNGEE. Deletions cut 3 bases from V and 9 bases from J, with 13 bases between. The CDR3 sequence is 12 residues long. CDR3 in amino acids: CASSGGEGRQYF. In nucleotides, the CDR3 is TGTGCCAGCAGCGGAGGCGAGGGACGGCAGTACTTC.

J is TRBJ2-7 and V is TRBV9; either TRBD1 or TRBD2 may supply D (7 bases each). Trimming stripped 3 bases from V and 4 bases from J, with 11 bases between. The CDR3 extends over 13 amino acids. Germline values: CDR1 SGDLS, CDR2 YYNGEE. CDR3 sequence: CASSAQGGYEQYF. CDR3 nucleotides: TGTGCCAGCAGCGCCCAGGGGGGGTACGAGCAGTACTTC.

This chain uses TRBV19 with TRBJ1-2; 7 positions agree with TRBD1. CDR1 and CDR2 (germline): LNHDA, SQIVND (reference sequence). This CDR3 is 12 amino acids long. The ends lost 9 bases at V and 2 bases at J; junction bases unmatched: 3. This CDR3 reads CASWGQNYGYTF. In DNA, the CDR3 is TGTGCCAGCTGGGGACAGAACTATGGCTACACCTTC.

The chain joins TRBV5-4 to TRBJ2-2; D gene unclear. This CDR3 has 15 amino acids. Germline loops: CDR1 SGHNT, CDR2 YYREEE (reference sequence). V lost 4 bases and J 4 bases, leaving 14 bases between the germline ends. The chain's CDR3 is CASSIPGRSTGELFF. As DNA, the CDR3 is TGTGCCAGCAGCATTCCTGGACGGAGCACCGGGGAGCTGTTTTTT.

On this clone itself: With a much larger clone just one base away, this may be a read error. The rearrangement joins TRBV5-4 to TRBJ1-2; 10 bases map to TRBD1. The V segment lost 1 base and the J segment 2 bases; nucleotides outside the gene matches: 2. This CDR3 region has 15 residues. Per the germline V gene, CDR1 is SGHNT and CDR2 is YYREEE (reference sequence). The CDR3: CASSLRGQGNYGYTF. DNA for the CDR3: TGTGCCAGCAGCTTGAGGGGACAGGGGAACTATGGCTACACCTTC.

The chain has TRBV7-8 and TRBJ2-1; TRBD2 matches at 10 bases. The trim removed 0 bases at V and 0 bases at J, leaving 5 bases unmatched. CDR3 length: 18 residues. Germline CDR1 reads SGHVS; CDR2 reads FQNEAQ. CDR3 sequence: CASSLARLAGASYNEQFF. The CDR3 DNA reads TGTGCCAGCAGCTTAGCCCGGCTAGCGGGGGCCTCCTACAATGAGCAGTTCTTC.

The chain combines TRBV4-3 with TRBJ2-2; 14 bases line up with TRBD2. The CDR3 extends over 16 amino acids. Germline CDR1 is LGHNA and CDR2 is YSLEER. The V and J ends lost 3 bases and 5 bases, in that order; junction bases with no gene match: 2. The DNA of the CDR3 is TGCGCCAGCAGCCAGGGGACTAGCGGGAGTACCGGGGAGCTGTTTTTT. Translating it yields CASSQGTSGSTGELFF.

The J gene is TRBJ2-7, the V gene TRBV28; 9 nucleotides match TRBD2. V lost 4 bases to trimming and J lost 2 bases; unmatched junction nucleotides: 6. The CDR3 runs 15 residues. Germline V gene data show CDR1 as MDHEN and CDR2 as SYDVKM. Here the CDR3 reads CASSSRGGQTYEQYF. The CDR3 region has the DNA TGTGCCAGCAGTTCGCGGGGGGGGCAAACCTACGAGCAGTACTTC.

The chain employs TRBV5-1 and TRBJ2-7; D might be TRBD2 (7 bases). Germline V gene sequence: CDR1 SGHRS, CDR2 YFSETQ. The CDR3 runs 16 residues. With 1 base removed from V and 5 bases from J, the gap between germline ends came to 19 bases. CDR3 coding DNA: TGCGCCAGCAGCTTGATGGACGCCAGGGGAGGGGACGAGCAGTACTTC. Translated, it gives CASSLMDARGGDEQYF.

This chain uses TRBV6-5 with TRBJ2-5, with D perhaps TRBD1 or TRBD2 (5 bases each). The V end was cut by 7 bases, the J end by 10 bases, with 19 bases between. Per germline, CDR1 MNHEY and CDR2 SVGAGI. The CDR3 runs to 13 residues. The CDR3 bases are TGTGCCAGCACCCCGGGACCGCTCTTAGGCCAGTACTTC. Protein product: CASTPGPLLGQYF.

The rearrangement joins TRBV6-5 to TRBJ1-1; D is unclear. The CDR3 has 13 residues. In germline, CDR1 is MNHEY, CDR2 SVGAGI. The germline V and J ends were trimmed by 2 bases and 1 base, with 5 bases remaining between them. CDR3 coding DNA: TGTGCCAGCAGTTACGTCTCGAACACTGAAGCTTTCTTT. Amino acid sequence: CASSYVSNTEAFF.

The chain combines TRBV27 with TRBJ2-1; D unresolved. V was clipped by 4 bases and J by 10 bases, with 11 bases between them. This CDR3 region has 12 residues. Germline CDR1 and CDR2: MNHEY and SMNVEV (reference sequence). The CDR3 loop reads CASSSPGFEQFF. The CDR3 nucleotides read TGTGCCAGCAGTTCCCCTGGGTTCGAGCAGTTCTTC.

J is TRBJ2-1 and V is TRBV6-1; D might be TRBD2 (5 bases). The V end was cut by 3 bases, the J end by 4 bases, with 16 bases between. Germline V lookup: CDR1 MNHNS, CDR2 SASEGT. The CDR3 is 16 amino acids. As DNA, the CDR3 is TGTGCCAGCAGTGACCTCAGCACAGCGGCTTACAATGAGCAGTTCTTC. It translates to CASSDLSTAAYNEQFF.